Shown below are 25 T cell receptor beta chains from a single sample sequenced in a study of cytomegalovirus exposure and HLA in healthy donors. This PCR relied on a set of 60 Vbeta primers and 13 Jbeta primers. Profiling relied on immunoSEQ multiplex PCR, and the TCRdb table lists in-frame clones only, not all of them. Among 82,000 or so clones listed, around 10% were seen once. The sample consisted of PBMCs. All receptors come from a man in his 60s in good health and CMV-seropositive.

V gene TRBV9 combines with J gene TRBJ2-2, with 11 bases lining up with TRBD1. The ends lost 4 bases at V and 4 bases at J; junction bases unmatched: 6. CDR3 length: 16 residues. Germline values: CDR1 SGDLS, CDR2 YYNGEE. DNA for the CDR3: TGTGCCAGCAGCCCCGGGACAGGGGGTCTCACCGGGGAGCTGTTTTTT. Its translation: CASSPGTGGLTGELFF.

This clone showed up just a few times. This chain joins TRBV25-1 and TRBJ1-1; D is uncertain. The length of the CDR3 is 11 residues. Trimming removed 8 bases from V and 0 bases from J, with 4 bases in between. The germline V gene has CDR1 MGHDK and CDR2 SYGVNS. CDR3 DNA sequence: TGTGCCAGCGAGATGAACACTGAAGCTTTCTTT. Translated: CASEMNTEAFF.

This clone was picked up a small number of times. The chain joins TRBV29-1 to TRBJ2-2, with D uncertain. V lost 6 bases and J 1 base, leaving 9 bases between the germline ends. Looked up from germline, CDR1 is SQVTM and CDR2 is ANQGSEA. This CDR3 has 13 amino acids. The CDR3, as DNA: TGCAGCGTGAACTCGGGGAACACCGGGGAGCTGTTTTTT. It specifies CSVNSGNTGELFF.

The chain has TRBV18 and TRBJ2-6; TRBD2 is a possible D gene (6 bases). The germline CDR1 and CDR2 sequences are KGHSH and LQKENI. Trimming removed 0 bases from V and 0 bases from J, with 9 bases in between. This CDR3 is built from 17 residues. Here the CDR3 reads CASSPPEGTSGANVLTF. CDR3 sequence (DNA): TGTGCCAGCTCACCACCGGAGGGTACCTCTGGGGCCAACGTCCTGACTTTC.

The chain employs TRBV19 and TRBJ2-6, with unresolved D. The CDR3 covers 15 residues. Germline loops: CDR1 LNHDA, CDR2 SQIVND (reference sequence). Trimming took 4 bases from V and 4 from J, leaving 11 bases between them. The CDR3 nucleotides read TGTGCCAGTAGTACCCTCGGTACCGGGGCCAACGTCCTGACTTTC. Translated, it gives CASSTLGTGANVLTF.

The chain is built from TRBV7-6 and TRBJ1-2; TRBD1 matches 8 bases. V trimming: 5 bases; J trimming: 4 bases; junction bases outside the gene matches: 6. The length of the CDR3 is 14 residues. The germline V gene has CDR1 SGHVS and CDR2 FNYEAQ. Written as DNA, the CDR3 is TGTGCCAGCAGCCCCGGACAGGGAGTCTATGGCTACACCTTC. Residues: CASSPGQGVYGYTF.

The gene calls are TRBV5-1 and TRBJ2-5; possible D gene TRBD1, 6 bases. The germline V gene encodes CDR1 SGHRS and CDR2 YFSETQ. With 3 bases removed from V and 6 bases from J, the gap between germline ends came to 18 bases. There are 15 residues in the CDR3. CDR3 sequence reads: CASSSAGLGAKTQYF. The CDR3 DNA reads TGCGCCAGCAGCTCGGCCGGTCTGGGGGCAAAGACCCAGTACTTC. Full variable domain (missing parts from reference TRBV5-1 and TRBJ2-5): KAGVTQTPRYLIKTRGQQVTLSCSPISGHRSVSWYQQTPGQGLQFLFEYFSETQRNKGNFPGRFSGRQFSNSRSEMNVSTLELGDSALYLCASSSAGLGAKTQYFGPGTRLLVL.

The rearrangement links TRBV6-1 to TRBJ1-4, with unresolved D. CDR1 and CDR2 from the germline V gene are MNHNS and SASEGT. CDR3 length: 10 amino acids. Trimming removed 6 bases from V and 8 bases from J, with 4 bases in between. CDR3 DNA: TGTGCCAGCAGGGCAGAAAAACTGTTTTTT. Protein product: CASRAEKLFF.

This clone has just a few counts. The genes are TRBV9 and TRBJ2-3; 9 nucleotides match TRBD2. J lost 4 bases, V lost 4 bases, and 4 bases had no gene match. The germline CDR1 and CDR2 sequences are SGDLS and YYNGEE. There are 14 residues in the CDR3. DNA for the CDR3: TGTGCCAGCAGCTCGGGACTAGCAGCAGATACGCAGTATTTT. Translation: CASSSGLAADTQYF.

A few counts support this clone. V is TRBV5-1 and J is TRBJ2-3, with 10 positions matching TRBD2. Trimming removed 3 bases from V and 0 bases from J; junction bases left unmatched: 1. CDR1 and CDR2 (germline): SGHRS, YFSETQ. The CDR3 consists of 15 residues. The CDR3 here is CASSSAGGSTDTQYF. In nucleotides, the CDR3 is TGCGCCAGCAGCTCAGCGGGGGGGAGCACAGATACGCAGTATTTT.

The chain joins TRBV9 to TRBJ1-1; 8 bases fit TRBD1. With V trimmed by 2 bases and J by 0 bases, 3 bases remained unmatched. This CDR3 is built from 15 residues. Germline loops: CDR1 SGDLS, CDR2 YYNGEE. CDR3 loop: CASSVTGALNTEAFF. In nucleotides, the CDR3 is TGTGCCAGCAGCGTGACAGGGGCCCTGAACACTGAAGCTTTCTTT.

The J gene is TRBJ2-2, the V gene TRBV28; 13 bases match TRBD2. The CDR3 loop spans 17 amino acids. With 3 bases clipped from V and 5 bases from J, the junction kept 6 bases outside the gene matches. Germline V gene sequence: CDR1 MDHEN, CDR2 SYDVKM. The CDR3 DNA reads TGTGCCAGCAGTTTCCCCCGACTAGCGGGGGGAACCGGGGAGCTGTTTTTT. This encodes CASSFPRLAGGTGELFF.

As regards this clone: At one of its ends the junction is not consistent with the germline gene, which may arise from a read error. This chain joins TRBV30 and TRBJ1-2; TRBD1 is a possible D gene (5 bases). The CDR3 has 12 residues. The germline V gene encodes CDR1 GTSNPN and CDR2 SVGIG (reference sequence). This CDR3 is CAWSVRDYGCTF. The CDR3 DNA sequence: TGTGCCTGGAGTGTACGGGACTATGGCTGCACCTTC.

The gene calls are TRBV28 and TRBJ1-5, with no clear D. CDR1 and CDR2 from the germline V gene are MDHEN and SYDVKM. The CDR3 is made up of 12 amino acids. Trimming cost V 6 bases and J 3 bases, with 6 bases left between them. The CDR3 region is CASRTLNQPQHF. CDR3 DNA sequence: TGTGCCAGCAGGACACTCAATCAGCCCCAGCATTTT.

This clone appeared a few times. The rearrangement uses TRBV30 and TRBJ1-2; D not resolved. CDR3 length equals 15 residues. Trimming took off 2 bases at V and 8 bases at J, with 21 bases between the two ends. Germline CDR1 is GTSNPN and CDR2 is SVGIG (reference sequence). CDR3 nucleotide sequence: TGTGCCTGGAGTCCGACTACCCACGCCTCGTCGGGCTACACCTTC. It codes for CAWSPTTHASSGYTF. The entire variable domain, with the rest obtained from reference TRBV30 and TRBJ1-2, is as follows: SQTIHQWPATLVQPVGSPLSLECTVEGTSNPNLYWYRQAAGRGLQLLFYSVGIGQISSEVPQNLSASRPQDRQFILSSKKLLLSDSGFYLCAWSPTTHASSGYTFGSGTRLTVV.

V and J are TRBV29-1 and TRBJ2-1; 13 bases match TRBD2. The CDR3 length is 16 residues. The J segment lost 12 bases and the V segment lost 3 bases, leaving 14 bases of the junction unmatched. CDR1 and CDR2 from the germline V gene are SQVTM and ANQGSEA. CDR3 bases: TGCAGCGTTGATCAGGACGGGACTAGCGGGGCCCTTGGGCAGTTCTTC. Its protein is CSVDQDGTSGALGQFF.

The V and J genes are TRBV11-2 and TRBJ2-2; TRBD1 aligns across 8 bases. V dropped 6 bases and J dropped 3; count of bases not matched to a gene: 6. CDR1 SGHAT and CDR2 FQNNGV come from the germline V gene. This CDR3 spans 15 amino acids. CDR3 DNA: TGTGCCAGCAGAATAGGACAGGGTGACACCGGGGAGCTGTTTTTT. Residues: CASRIGQGDTGELFF. Full variable domain (rest looked up from reference TRBV11-2 and TRBJ2-2): EAGVAQSPRYKIIEKRQSVAFWCNPISGHATLYWYQQILGQGPKLLIQFQNNGVVDDSQLPKDRFSAERLKGVDSTLKIQPAKLEDSAVYLCASRIGQGDTGELFFGEGSRLTVL.

In this sample, this clone turned up a few times. The chain carries TRBV5-4 and TRBJ1-3; TRBD1 might be the D (6 bases). Germline V gene data show CDR1 as SGHNT and CDR2 as YYREEE (reference sequence). V was cut by 5 bases and J by 4 bases, with 13 bases left in between. The CDR3 has 14 residues. In DNA, the CDR3 is TGTGCCAGCAGTTTTCCGGGACAAGGAAACACCATATATTTT. It yields the protein CASSFPGQGNTIYF.

V is TRBV7-2 and J is TRBJ1-6, with D possibly being TRBD1 (5 bases). CDR3 size: 14 residues. V shed 1 base and J shed 10 bases, with 11 bases lying between them. Germline CDR1 and CDR2: SGHTA and FQGNSA. CDR3: CASSLVREGSPLHF. The CDR3, as DNA: TGTGCCAGCAGCTTAGTCAGGGAGGGATCACCCCTCCACTTT.

This clone has more than one count but fewer than ten. The rearrangement uses TRBV7-9 and TRBJ1-2; no reliable D call. Trimming pared 4 bases from V and 8 bases from J, leaving 11 bases between. In germline, CDR1 is SEHNR, CDR2 FQNEAQ (reference sequence). The CDR3 is 12 amino acids. As DNA, the CDR3 is TGTGCCAGCAGCTACAGCAGTGGCGGCTACACCTTC. It is translated as CASSYSSGGYTF.

The chain uses TRBV27 and TRBJ2-2; 8 nucleotides match TRBD2. J lost 5 bases, V lost 6 bases, and 8 bases had no gene match. Germline V gene data show CDR1 as MNHEY and CDR2 as SMNVEV (reference sequence). The CDR3 loop spans 15 amino acids. DNA for the CDR3: TGTGCCAGCAGGGTGGGGACTAGGGGGACCGGGGAGCTGTTTTTT. Amino acids: CASRVGTRGTGELFF.

The rearrangement uses TRBV7-3 and TRBJ1-1; D not certain. V lost 2 bases and J lost 0, with 4 bases in between. Per germline, CDR1 SGHTA and CDR2 FQGTGA. The CDR3 length is 13 residues. Written as DNA, the CDR3 is TGTGCCAGCAGCTTAGGCATGAACACTGAAGCTTTCTTT. This codes for CASSLGMNTEAFF. Drawing the rest from reference TRBV7-3 and TRBJ1-1, the complete variable domain is GAGVSQTPSNKVTEKGKYVELRCDPISGHTALYWYRQSLGQGPEFLIYFQGTGAADDSGLPNDRFFAVRPEGSVSTLKIQRTERGDSAVYLCASSLGMNTEAFFGQGTRLTVV.

The chain is built from TRBV6-1 and TRBJ2-7; the match to TRBD2 covers 9 bases. The V gene end was trimmed by 4 bases and the J gene end by 0 bases; junction bases not matched to a gene: 10. The CDR3 runs 17 residues. Germline V gene data show CDR1 as MNHNS and CDR2 as SASEGT. CDR3 nucleotides: TGTGCCAGCAGTGGCCCCACTTCAGCGGGAGGCTCCTACGAGCAGTACTTC. Its protein is CASSGPTSAGGSYEQYF.

This clone was detected only a few times. This chain links TRBV9 with TRBJ2-3; 10 bases align to TRBD2. Trimming at V came to 0 bases and at J to 5 bases, leaving 9 bases not matched to a gene. Germline-derived CDR1 and CDR2 are SGDLS and YYNGEE. This CDR3 region has 17 residues. The DNA of the CDR3 is TGTGCCAGCAGCGTAGCTTCGAGCGGGGGGGCCGGAGATACGCAGTATTTT. It yields the protein CASSVASSGGAGDTQYF.

This clone was picked up a small number of times. The rearrangement joins TRBV18 to TRBJ1-1, with unresolved D. The CDR3 consists of 12 residues. The V end was cut by 0 bases, the J end by 8 bases, with 7 bases between. The germline V gene encodes CDR1 KGHSH and CDR2 LQKENI. For the CDR3, the DNA is TGTGCCAGCTCACCACCGGGCCGCGAAGCTTTCTTT. Amino acids: CASSPPGREAFF.